This T cell receptor (beta chain) was sequenced in a study of OX40 agonist ivuxolimab in advanced cancers. At the level of the study: The dose-escalation cohort had hepatocellular carcinoma, melanoma, renal cell or head and neck cancer. Whole-study findings and limits: With doses of 0.1-3.0 mg/kg, partial responders showed among the lowest clonal expansion. At 0.1 to 3.0 mg/kg, clonal expansion of CD4+ and CD8+ blood T cells had occurred by week 6.

Remarks on this clone: Antigen specificity is unknown.

Patients had blood sampled at baseline and again on cycle 4 day 1 and cycle 7 day 1. Measured with immunoSEQ multiplex PCR; TCRdb has only the in-frame clones, and not every one. The data show under 85,000 clones, with 94% seen just once and around 21% held by the top ten. There are 13 residues in the CDR3. V was pared by 2 bases and J by 5 bases, with 10 bases between. Looked up from germline, CDR1 is KGHSH and CDR2 is LQKENI. V and J are TRBV18 and TRBJ2-7, with a weak D call TRBD1 (6 bases). This receptor was identified in an adult with an advanced solid tumor such as melanoma, head and neck, liver or kidney cancer. Material: CD4+ or CD8+ T cells sorted from blood, obtained in a trial of the OX40 agonist ivuxolimab. The CDR3 protein is CASSPDRLNEQYF. CDR3 coding DNA: TGTGCCAGCTCACCAGACAGGTTAAACGAGCAGTACTTC.